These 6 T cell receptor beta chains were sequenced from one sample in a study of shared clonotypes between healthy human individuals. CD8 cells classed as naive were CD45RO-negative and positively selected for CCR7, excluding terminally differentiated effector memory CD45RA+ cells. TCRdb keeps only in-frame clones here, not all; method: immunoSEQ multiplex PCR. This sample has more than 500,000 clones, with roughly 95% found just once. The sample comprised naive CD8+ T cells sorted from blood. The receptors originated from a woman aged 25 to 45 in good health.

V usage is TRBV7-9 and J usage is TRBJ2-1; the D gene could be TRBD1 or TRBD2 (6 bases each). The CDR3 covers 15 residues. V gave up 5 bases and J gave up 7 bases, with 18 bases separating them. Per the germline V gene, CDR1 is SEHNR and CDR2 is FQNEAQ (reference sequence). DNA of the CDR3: TGTGCCAGCAGCCGAATGCGTGGGGGGCCAAATGAGCAGTTCTTC. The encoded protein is CASSRMRGGPNEQFF.

This chain's CDR3 is CASSLIQEGWVYQPQHF. In DNA, the CDR3 is TGTGCCAGCAGCTTAATACAGGAAGGTTGGGTGTATCAGCCCCAGCATTTT. The rearrangement joins TRBV7-6 to TRBJ1-5; tentative D call: TRBD1 (5 bases). V lost 2 bases and J 5 bases, leaving 19 bases between the germline ends. The V gene's germline CDR1 is SGHVS and CDR2 FNYEAQ. CDR3 length: 17 residues.

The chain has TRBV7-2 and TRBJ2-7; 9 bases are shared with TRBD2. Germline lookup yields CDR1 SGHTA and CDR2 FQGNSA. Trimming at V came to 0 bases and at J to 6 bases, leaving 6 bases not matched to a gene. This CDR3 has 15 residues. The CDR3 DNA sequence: TGTGCCAGCAGCTTAGCGGAGCGGGAGGTACCCGAGCAGTACTTC. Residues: CASSLAEREVPEQYF.

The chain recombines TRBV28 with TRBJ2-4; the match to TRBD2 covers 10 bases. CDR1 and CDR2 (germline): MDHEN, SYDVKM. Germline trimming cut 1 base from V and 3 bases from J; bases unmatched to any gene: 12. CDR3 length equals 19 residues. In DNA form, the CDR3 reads TGTGCCAGCAGTTTATATGGGCTAGCGGGAGAGATCGTCAAAAACATTCAGTACTTC. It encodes CASSLYGLAGEIVKNIQYF.

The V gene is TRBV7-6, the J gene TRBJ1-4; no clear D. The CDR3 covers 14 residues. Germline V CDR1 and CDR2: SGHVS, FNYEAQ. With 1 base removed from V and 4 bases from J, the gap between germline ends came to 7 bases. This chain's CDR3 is CASSLDSFNEKLFF. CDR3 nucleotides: TGTGCCAGCAGCTTAGACAGCTTTAATGAAAAACTGTTTTTT.

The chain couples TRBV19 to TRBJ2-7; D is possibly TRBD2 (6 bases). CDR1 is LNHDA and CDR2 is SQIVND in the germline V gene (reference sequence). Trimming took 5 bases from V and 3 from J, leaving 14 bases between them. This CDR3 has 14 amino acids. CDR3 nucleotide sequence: TGTGCCAGTAGTGCGGGACGGTGGGACTACGAGCAGTACTTC. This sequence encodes CASSAGRWDYEQYF.